A single sample gave rise to the 32 T cell receptor beta chains below, sequenced in a study of blood T cell repertoires in COVID-19. Produced via immunoSEQ multiplex PCR; TCRdb's table is partial and in-frame only. The sample lists more than 150,000 clones, around 83% occurring once. Source material: peripheral blood. Receptor source: a man between 18 and 35 years old with acute or convalescent COVID-19.

The chain carries TRBV30 and TRBJ1-2, with 8 bases that match TRBD1. The CDR3 is made up of 13 amino acids. Trimming at V came to 2 bases and at J to 4 bases, leaving 3 bases not matched to a gene. Looked up from germline, CDR1 is GTSNPN and CDR2 is SVGIG (reference sequence). CDR3 DNA: TGTGCCTGGAGTCGACAGGGGATCTATGGCTACACCTTC. It specifies CAWSRQGIYGYTF. Full variable domain (outside the CDR3, taken from reference TRBV30 and TRBJ1-2): SQTIHQWPATLVQPVGSPLSLECTVEGTSNPNLYWYRQAAGRGLQLLFYSVGIGQISSEVPQNLSASRPQDRQFILSSKKLLLSDSGFYLCAWSRQGIYGYTFGSGTRLTVV.

The rearrangement uses TRBV9 and TRBJ1-2; 8 bases map to TRBD1. This CDR3 is built from 16 residues. With 5 bases clipped from V and 3 bases from J, the junction kept 12 bases outside the gene matches. Germline assignment: CDR1 SGDLS and CDR2 YYNGEE. CDR3 coding DNA: TGTGCCAGCAGGAGGACAGGGTTACGGGGCGACTATGGCTACACCTTC. This codes for CASRRTGLRGDYGYTF.

Written as DNA, the CDR3 is TGTGCAGAATCGGGGGGTATGAACACTGAAGCTTTCTTT. Protein product: CAESGGMNTEAFF. J is TRBJ1-1 and V is TRBV12-3 or TRBV12-4, with a possible D match to TRBD1 (5 bases). The CDR3 extends over 13 amino acids.

This chain connects TRBV30 to TRBJ2-4, with 8 bases aligning to TRBD2. The length of the CDR3 is 15 residues. The junction had 2 bases not matched to a gene; V was cut back by 0 bases and J by 1 base. The germline V gene encodes CDR1 GTSNPN and CDR2 SVGIG (reference sequence). For the CDR3, the DNA is TGTGCCTGGAGTGTCGGCGGGGGGGCCAAAAACATTCAGTACTTC. It specifies CAWSVGGGAKNIQYF.

This clone is a singleton in its sample. The DNA of the CDR3 is TGTGCCAGCAGTGATTCAGGGGGCAAGGTCACCGGGGAGCTGTTTTTT. Amino acids: CASSDSGGKVTGELFF. This rearrangement joins TRBV6-1 to TRBJ2-2, with 8 bases matching TRBD1. The J segment lost 4 bases and the V segment lost 3 bases, leaving 7 bases of the junction unmatched. Germline V gene data show CDR1 as MNHNS and CDR2 as SASEGT. This CDR3 has 16 amino acids.

The J gene is TRBJ1-5, the V gene TRBV2; D remains unclear. Germline CDR1 SNHLY, CDR2 FYNNEI. This CDR3 is built from 13 residues. The V end was cut by 6 bases, the J end by 4 bases, with 10 bases between. CDR3 bases: TGTGCCAGCAGACGAGGGCTTAATCAGCCCCAGCATTTT. This codes for CASRRGLNQPQHF. Complete variable domain (other parts from reference TRBV2 and TRBJ1-5): EPEVTQTPSHQVTQMGQEVILRCVPISNHLYFYWYRQILGQKVEFLVSFYNNEISEKSEIFDDQFSVERPDGSNFTLKIRSTKLEDSAMYFCASRRGLNQPQHFGDGTRLSIL.

The chain employs TRBV4-1 and TRBJ2-1, with D perhaps TRBD2 (6 bases). The germline CDR1 and CDR2 sequences are MGHRA and YSYEKL. The CDR3 runs 17 residues. V was cut by 1 base and J by 0 bases, with 13 bases left in between. The CDR3 is CASSQGRAGSSYNEQFF. As DNA, the CDR3 is TGCGCCAGCAGCCAAGGGAGAGCGGGTAGCTCCTACAATGAGCAGTTCTTC.

This clone showed up just once. The CDR3, as DNA: TGCGCCAGCAGCTTAGGACCGGGACAGGGCAACTATGGCTACACCTTC. Translation: CASSLGPGQGNYGYTF. The chain is built from TRBV5-1 and TRBJ1-2; 9 positions match TRBD1. The CDR3 is 16 residues long. CDR1 and CDR2 (germline): SGHRS, YFSETQ. Trimming removed 2 bases from V and 2 bases from J; junction bases left unmatched: 7.

This chain links TRBV30 with TRBJ1-2, with 7 bases that match TRBD1. J lost 2 bases, V lost 6 bases, and 6 bases had no gene match. This CDR3 is 13 amino acids long. CDR1 and CDR2 from the germline V gene are GTSNPN and SVGIG (reference sequence). The CDR3 here is CACLPGQNYGYTF. CDR3 sequence (DNA): TGTGCCTGTCTGCCGGGACAGAACTATGGCTACACCTTC.

The chain recombines TRBV5-1 with TRBJ2-1, with D possibly being TRBD2 (5 bases). V lost 7 bases, J lost 8 bases, and 25 bases lay in between. This CDR3 contains 16 residues. Germline V CDR1 and CDR2: SGHRS, YFSETQ. CDR3 coding DNA: TGCGCCAGCTTTTCACTTCCCGGGGTAGCATCACATGAGCAGTTCTTC. It codes for CASFSLPGVASHEQFF. The whole variable domain, filled in from reference TRBV5-1 and TRBJ2-1, reads KAGVTQTPRYLIKTRGQQVTLSCSPISGHRSVSWYQQTPGQGLQFLFEYFSETQRNKGNFPGRFSGRQFSNSRSEMNVSTLELGDSALYLCASFSLPGVASHEQFFGPGTRLTVL.

The V call is TRBV7-3, the J call TRBJ1-6; D is uncertain. This CDR3 comprises 17 residues. CDR1 is SGHTA and CDR2 is FQGTGA in the germline V gene. With 3 bases removed from V and 1 base from J, the gap between germline ends came to 13 bases. CDR3 region: CASSFLAVWSYNSPLHF. The CDR3 coding sequence is TGTGCCAGCAGCTTTTTGGCGGTATGGTCCTATAATTCACCCCTCCACTTT.

This clone was seen just once. CDR3 sequence (DNA): TGTGCCAGCAGCTTGGGACTAGAATTACTCGATACGCAGTATTTT. It is translated as CASSLGLELLDTQYF. This chain uses TRBV5-4 with TRBJ2-3; D is possibly TRBD2 (6 bases). The CDR3 is made up of 15 amino acids. V lost 0 bases and J 6 bases, leaving 14 bases between the germline ends. From germline, CDR1 is SGHNT and CDR2 YYREEE (reference sequence).

The genes are TRBV7-2 and TRBJ2-5; 11 nucleotides line up with TRBD2. In germline, CDR1 is SGHTA, CDR2 FQGNSA. V shed 2 bases and J 1 base; nucleotides not matched to a gene: 3. The CDR3 is made up of 16 amino acids. The CDR3 DNA sequence: TGTGCCAGCAGCTTAACTAGCGGGGGCATCCAAGAGACCCAGTACTTC. Its translation: CASSLTSGGIQETQYF.

This clone was detected a few times. The V and J genes are TRBV10-3 and TRBJ1-1, with D possibly being TRBD1 (5 bases). Germline CDR1 and CDR2: ENHRY and SYGVKD. The V end lost 2 bases, the J end lost 6 bases, and 22 bases lay between the germline ends. There are 17 residues in the CDR3. CDR3 in amino acids: CAISEPNLGRGDPEAFF. The CDR3 nucleotides are TGTGCCATCAGTGAGCCAAACCTCGGGAGGGGCGACCCTGAAGCTTTCTTT.

The chain has TRBV3-1 (or the pseudogene TRBV3-2) and TRBJ2-2, with D tentatively TRBD1 (6 bases). Looked up from germline, CDR1 is LGHDT and CDR2 is YNNKEL (reference sequence). The CDR3 has 15 residues. V was clipped by 2 bases and J by 7 bases, with 14 bases between them. CDR3 loop: CASSQLGAYGGELFF. The CDR3, as DNA: TGTGCCAGCAGCCAATTGGGGGCTTATGGCGGGGAGCTGTTTTTT.

The chain joins TRBV6-5 to TRBJ1-6; 7 positions match TRBD1. CDR3 length: 14 residues. V lost 6 bases to trimming and J lost 6 bases; unmatched junction nucleotides: 5. Germline lookup yields CDR1 MNHEY and CDR2 SVGAGI. CDR3 loop: CASSRTGPNSPLHF. CDR3 nucleotides: TGTGCCAGCAGCCGGACAGGACCTAATTCACCCCTCCACTTT.

CDR3 sequence (DNA): TGTGCCAGCAGCTTACCCTGGGCCCCGACAGGGGTGCATTCACCCCTCCACTTT. Translating gives CASSLPWAPTGVHSPLHF. The gene calls are TRBV11-2 and TRBJ1-6, with 8 bases aligning to TRBD1. The CDR3 length is 18 residues. The germline V gene encodes CDR1 SGHAT and CDR2 FQNNGV. The junction had 14 bases not matched to a gene; V was cut back by 2 bases and J by 8 bases.

The genes are TRBV11-2 and TRBJ2-7; perhaps TRBD1 as D (6 bases). Germline-derived CDR1 and CDR2 are SGHAT and FQNNGV. Trimming removed 3 bases at V and 2 bases at J, with 11 bases between. The CDR3 is 14 residues long. CDR3 coding DNA: TGTGCCAGCAGCTTCCAGGGGCTAACCTACGAGCAGTACTTC. Protein: CASSFQGLTYEQYF. The full variable domain, in which reference TRBV11-2 and TRBJ2-7 provide the parts outside the CDR3, is EAGVAQSPRYKIIEKRQSVAFWCNPISGHATLYWYQQILGQGPKLLIQFQNNGVVDDSQLPKDRFSAERLKGVDSTLKIQPAKLEDSAVYLCASSFQGLTYEQYFGPGTRLTVT.

This chain connects TRBV13 to TRBJ1-6; D unclear. The germline V and J ends were trimmed by 5 bases and 14 bases, with 25 bases remaining between them. Per germline, CDR1 PRHDT and CDR2 FYEKMQ (reference sequence). This CDR3 is built from 16 residues. The CDR3 loop is CASSHRDSSAGSSLHF. The CDR3 nucleotides are TGTGCCAGCAGCCATCGGGATTCCTCCGCGGGGTCGTCCCTCCACTTT.

The chain is built from TRBV7-3 and TRBJ2-3; 9 bases agree with TRBD2. The CDR3 is 14 residues long. Per the germline V gene, CDR1 is SGHTA and CDR2 is FQGTGA. V was pared by 5 bases and J by 6 bases, with 6 bases of the junction left unmatched. This chain's CDR3 is CASSTRGGADTQYF. CDR3 sequence (DNA): TGTGCCAGCAGCACCCGCGGGGGGGCCGATACGCAGTATTTT.

The chain joins TRBV19 to TRBJ1-4; possible D gene TRBD1, 6 bases. Germline CDR1 reads LNHDA; CDR2 reads SQIVND (reference sequence). The germline V and J ends were trimmed by 5 bases and 3 bases, with 19 bases remaining between them. The CDR3 contains 17 residues. The CDR3 protein is CASSSPLQGLANEKLFF. CDR3 nucleotides: TGTGCCAGTAGTTCTCCCCTCCAGGGGTTGGCTAATGAAAAACTGTTTTTT. Full variable domain (outside the CDR3, taken from reference TRBV19 and TRBJ1-4): DGGITQSPKYLFRKEGQNVTLSCEQNLNHDAMYWYRQDPGQGLRLIYYSQIVNDFQKGDIAEGYSVSREKKESFPLTVTSAQKNPTAFYLCASSSPLQGLANEKLFFGSGTQLSVL.

The chain is built from TRBV2 and TRBJ2-3; TRBD2 matches 11 bases. Germline CDR1 and CDR2: SNHLY and FYNNEI. J lost 5 bases, V lost 6 bases, and 7 bases had no gene match. This CDR3 has 15 residues. CDR3 DNA sequence: TGTGCCAGCAGACTAGCGGGGGCCGCGGGAGATACGCAGTATTTT. This gives the protein CASRLAGAAGDTQYF.

This chain joins TRBV19 and TRBJ2-5; TRBD2 is a possible D gene (6 bases). The CDR3 consists of 16 residues. Trimming stripped 5 bases from V and 3 bases from J, with 19 bases between. Per germline, CDR1 LNHDA and CDR2 SQIVND (reference sequence). The DNA of the CDR3 is TGTGCCAGTAGTCTTGACGGGACTGCGCGCGAAGAGACCCAGTACTTC. Amino acids: CASSLDGTAREETQYF.

Details on this clone: This sample includes further DNA sequences coding for the same CDR3. This sequence joins TRBV6-5 and TRBJ1-3, with a tentative D call TRBD1 (5 bases). V lost 2 bases and J lost 0, with 8 bases in between. Germline assignment: CDR1 MNHEY and CDR2 SVGAGI. The CDR3 contains 15 residues. The CDR3 DNA reads TGTGCCAGCAGTTACGACAGTCACTCTGGAAACACCATATATTTT. Translating it yields CASSYDSHSGNTIYF.

This chain links TRBV19 with TRBJ2-7; 8 bases are shared with TRBD2. Germline loops: CDR1 LNHDA, CDR2 SQIVND (reference sequence). The junction had 5 bases not matched to a gene; V was cut back by 5 bases and J by 5 bases. This CDR3 comprises 13 residues. The CDR3, as DNA: TGTGCCAGTAGTCCCGGGGGGGCCCACGAGCAGTACTTC. Translated, it gives CASSPGGAHEQYF.

The CDR3 coding sequence is TGTGCCAGCAGCTCCCGGGACAGCTCTGGAAACACCATATATTTT. This gives the protein CASSSRDSSGNTIYF. This rearrangement joins TRBV6-6 to TRBJ1-3; 7 positions match TRBD1. Germline V gives CDR1 MNHNY, CDR2 SVGAGI (reference sequence). V lost 6 bases to trimming and J lost 0 bases; unmatched junction nucleotides: 5. The CDR3 sequence is 15 residues long.

The genes are TRBV9 and TRBJ2-2; D perhaps matches TRBD2 (5 bases). CDR3 length: 16 amino acids. CDR1 and CDR2 from the germline V gene are SGDLS and YYNGEE. Trimming removed 7 bases from V and 0 bases from J, with 16 bases in between. The CDR3 nucleotides read TGTGCCAGCCCGGCGGGTAGACAAACGAACACCGGGGAGCTGTTTTTT. It yields the protein CASPAGRQTNTGELFF.

The chain employs TRBV2 and TRBJ2-3; tentative D call: TRBD2 (5 bases). The CDR3 is 14 amino acids. Trimming took 6 bases from V and 2 from J, leaving 12 bases between them. From germline, CDR1 is SNHLY and CDR2 FYNNEI. As DNA, the CDR3 is TGTGCCAGCAGCCTAGCCCGGACCACAGATACGCAGTATTTT. Translating it yields CASSLARTTDTQYF.

The gene calls are TRBV11-2 and TRBJ2-1, with D unresolved. With 1 base removed from V and 3 bases from J, the gap between germline ends came to 10 bases. From germline, CDR1 is SGHAT and CDR2 FQNNGV. This CDR3 contains 15 residues. CDR3 in amino acids: CASSLGALDYNEQFF. Written as DNA, the CDR3 is TGTGCCAGCAGCTTAGGCGCCCTAGACTACAATGAGCAGTTCTTC.

The rearrangement links TRBV7-9 to TRBJ2-3, with D possibly matching TRBD1 (5 bases). The CDR3 is made up of 14 amino acids. The V gene's germline CDR1 is SEHNR and CDR2 FQNEAQ (reference sequence). The CDR3 DNA reads as TGTGCTCAGGGTGGGGCAGCTAGCACAGATACGCAGTATTTT. This encodes CAQGGAASTDTQYF. Full variable domain (remainder filled in from reference TRBV7-9 and TRBJ2-3): DTGVSQNPRHKITKRGQNVTFRCDPISEHNRLYWYRQTLGQGPEFLTYFQNEAQLEKSRLLSDRFSAERPKGSFSTLEIQRTEQGDSAMYLCAQGGAASTDTQYFGPGTRLTVL.

This rearrangement joins TRBV4-1 to TRBJ2-1; the D gene is possibly TRBD1 (5 bases). Trimming pared 4 bases from V and 7 bases from J, leaving 20 bases between. Looked up from germline, CDR1 is MGHRA and CDR2 is YSYEKL. The CDR3 totals 16 residues. CDR3 loop: CASSPAGRAKGNEQFF. CDR3 DNA: TGCGCCAGCAGCCCCGCAGGCAGAGCAAAGGGGAATGAGCAGTTCTTC.

The chain has TRBV6-1 and TRBJ2-6; a weak D match, TRBD2 (6 bases). CDR3 length: 15 amino acids. The germline V and J ends were trimmed by 2 bases and 2 bases, with 7 bases remaining between them. Germline CDR1 and CDR2: MNHNS and SASEGT. Written as DNA, the CDR3 is TGTGCCAGCAGTGAACCGGGGGCTGGGGCCAACGTCCTGACTTTC. Amino acid sequence: CASSEPGAGANVLTF.